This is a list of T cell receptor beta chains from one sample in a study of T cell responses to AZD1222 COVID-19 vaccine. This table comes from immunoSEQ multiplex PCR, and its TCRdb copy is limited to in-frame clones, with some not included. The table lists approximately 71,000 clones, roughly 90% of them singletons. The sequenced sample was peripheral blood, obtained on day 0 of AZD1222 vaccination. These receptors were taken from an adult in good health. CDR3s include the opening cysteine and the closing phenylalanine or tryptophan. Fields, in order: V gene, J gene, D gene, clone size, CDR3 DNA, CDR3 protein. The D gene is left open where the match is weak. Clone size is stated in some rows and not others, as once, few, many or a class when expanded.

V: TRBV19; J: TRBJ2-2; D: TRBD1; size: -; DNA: TGTGCCAGTAGCATGACAGGGTTTGGCACCGGGGAGCTGTTTTTT; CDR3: CASSMTGFGTGELFF
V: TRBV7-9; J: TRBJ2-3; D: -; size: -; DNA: TGTGCCAGCAGCTTAGTGAGTAGTACGGATACGCAGTATTTT; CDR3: CASSLVSSTDTQYF
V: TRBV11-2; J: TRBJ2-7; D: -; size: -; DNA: TGTGCCAGCAGCTTCTCTTGGGGGGCCTACGAGCAGTACTTC; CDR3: CASSFSWGAYEQYF
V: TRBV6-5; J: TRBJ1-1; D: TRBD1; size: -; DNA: TGTGCCAGCACCTACTTAGACAGGGCGAACACTGAAGCTTTCTTT; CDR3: CASTYLDRANTEAFF
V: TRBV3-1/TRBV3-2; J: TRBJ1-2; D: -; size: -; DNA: TGTGCCAGCAGCCAAGTGGACTATGGCTACACCTTC; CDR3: CASSQVDYGYTF
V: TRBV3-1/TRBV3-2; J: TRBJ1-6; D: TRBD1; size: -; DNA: TGTGCCAGCAGCCAAGAGGTAGGGGGCGGTTCACCCCTCCACTTT; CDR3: CASSQEVGGGSPLHF
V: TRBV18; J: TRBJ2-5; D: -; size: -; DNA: TGTGCCAGCTCACCGACCCAGGGCGCAGAGACCCAGTACTTC; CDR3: CASSPTQGAETQYF
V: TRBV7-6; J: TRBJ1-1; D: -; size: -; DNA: TGTGCCAGCAGCTTGTACGGTGAAGCTTTCTTT; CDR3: CASSLYGEAFF
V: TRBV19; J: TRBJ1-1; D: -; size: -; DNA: TGTGCCAGTATGAGGGAGGCGAACACTGAAGCTTTCTTT; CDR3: CASMREANTEAFF
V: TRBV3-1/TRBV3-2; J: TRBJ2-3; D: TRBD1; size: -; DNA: TGTGCCAGCAGCCCCCGGGACAGTGTGACGGATACGCAGTATTTT; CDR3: CASSPRDSVTDTQYF
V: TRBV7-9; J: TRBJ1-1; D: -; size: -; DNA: TGTGCCAGCAGCTGGCTCCGGCAGGGAAAAGATGAAGCTTTCTTT; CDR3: CASSWLRQGKDEAFF
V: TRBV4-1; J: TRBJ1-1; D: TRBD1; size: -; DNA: TGCGCCAGCAGCCAAGCCCGGGACAGGGAAGCTTTCTTT; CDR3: CASSQARDREAFF
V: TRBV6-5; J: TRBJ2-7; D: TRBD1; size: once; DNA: TGTGCCAGCAGCAAGGGACAGGGGAGCTCCTACGAGCAGTACTTC; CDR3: CASSKGQGSSYEQYF
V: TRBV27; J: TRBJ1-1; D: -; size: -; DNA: TGTGCCAGCAGTCGACAGGAGCCGAACACTGAAGCTTTCTTT; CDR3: CASSRQEPNTEAFF
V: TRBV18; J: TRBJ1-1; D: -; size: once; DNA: TGTGCCAGCTCCCGGCAGGGGCCAGGCACTGAAGCTTTCTTT; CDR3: CASSRQGPGTEAFF
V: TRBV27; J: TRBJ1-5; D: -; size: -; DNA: TGTGCCAGCAGTTTATCGCGGGATCAGCCCCAGCATTTT; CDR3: CASSLSRDQPQHF
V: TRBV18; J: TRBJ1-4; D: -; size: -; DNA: TGTGCCAGCTTGCCCGACAGAAATGAAAAACTGTTTTTT; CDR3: CASLPDRNEKLFF
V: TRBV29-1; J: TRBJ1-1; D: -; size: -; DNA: TGCAGCGTAAAAGTTCTGAACACTGAAGCTTTCTTT; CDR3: CSVKVLNTEAFF
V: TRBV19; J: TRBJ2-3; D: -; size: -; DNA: TGTGCCAGTAGTGCACACCGGGATTTCGGGCGAGATACGCAGTATTTT; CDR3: CASSAHRDFGRDTQYF
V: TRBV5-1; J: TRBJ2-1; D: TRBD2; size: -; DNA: TGCGCCAGCAGCTCGGGACTAGCGGGAGTTGATGAGCAGTTCTTC; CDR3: CASSSGLAGVDEQFF
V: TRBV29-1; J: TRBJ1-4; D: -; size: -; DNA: TGCAGCGTCAAGTGGGGGACTAATGAAAAACTGTTTTTT; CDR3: CSVKWGTNEKLFF
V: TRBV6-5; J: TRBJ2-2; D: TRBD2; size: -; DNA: TGTGCCAGTAAACTAGCGGGGGGCACCGGGGAGCTGTTTTTT; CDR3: CASKLAGGTGELFF